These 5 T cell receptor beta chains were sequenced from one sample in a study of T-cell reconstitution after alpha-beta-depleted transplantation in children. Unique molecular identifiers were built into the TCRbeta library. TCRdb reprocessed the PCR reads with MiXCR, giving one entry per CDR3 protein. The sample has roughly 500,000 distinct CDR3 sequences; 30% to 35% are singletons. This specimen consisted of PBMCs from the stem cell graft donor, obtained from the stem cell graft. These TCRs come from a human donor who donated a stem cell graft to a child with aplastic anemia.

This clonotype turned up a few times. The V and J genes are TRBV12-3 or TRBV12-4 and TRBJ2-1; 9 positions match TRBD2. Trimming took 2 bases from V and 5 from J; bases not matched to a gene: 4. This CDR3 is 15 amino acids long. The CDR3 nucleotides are TGTGCCAGCAGTTTAACAGGACTAGCGAACAATGAGCAGTTCTTC. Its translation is CASSLTGLANNEQFF.

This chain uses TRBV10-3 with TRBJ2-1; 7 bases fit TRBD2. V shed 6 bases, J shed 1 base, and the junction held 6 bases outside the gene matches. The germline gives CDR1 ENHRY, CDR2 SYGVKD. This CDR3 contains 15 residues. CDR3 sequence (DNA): TGTGCCATCAGGGATAGCGGGCCGTCCTACAATGAGCAGTTCTTC. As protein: CAIRDSGPSYNEQFF.

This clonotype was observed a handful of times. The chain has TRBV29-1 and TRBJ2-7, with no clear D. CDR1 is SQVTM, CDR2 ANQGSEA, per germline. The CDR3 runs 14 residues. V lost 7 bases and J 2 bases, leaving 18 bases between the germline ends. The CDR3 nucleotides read TGCAGCGCCCGTCCGACTCCCCCTACCTACGAGCAGTACGTC. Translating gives CSARPTPPTYEQYV.

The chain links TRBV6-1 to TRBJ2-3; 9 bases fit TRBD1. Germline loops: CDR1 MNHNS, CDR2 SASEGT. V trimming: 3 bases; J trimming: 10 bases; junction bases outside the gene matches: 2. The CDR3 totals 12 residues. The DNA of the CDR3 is TGTGCCAGCAGTGAGACAGGGGGAGCGCAGTATTTT. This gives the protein CASSETGGAQYF.

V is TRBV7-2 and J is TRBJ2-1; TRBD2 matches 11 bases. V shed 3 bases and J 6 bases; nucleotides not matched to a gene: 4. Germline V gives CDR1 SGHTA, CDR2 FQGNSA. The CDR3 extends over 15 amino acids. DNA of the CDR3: TGTGCCAGCAGCTTTGAGACTAGCGGGACCAATGAGCAGTTCTTC. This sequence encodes CASSFETSGTNEQFF.